The 32 T cell receptor beta chains in this list originate from one sample, sequenced in a study of blood T cell repertoires in COVID-19. TCRdb keeps only in-frame clones here, not all; method: immunoSEQ multiplex PCR. The table shows about 340,000 clones, with around 85% occurring only once. The sequenced sample was PBMCs or T cells enriched from blood (not recorded which). These receptors were taken from a woman aged 40 to 55 with acute COVID-19.

The CDR3 nucleotides are TGTGCCAGCAGGGCCTGGGGGGGTTTGAACACTGAAGCTTTCTTT. This translates into CASRAWGGLNTEAFF. J is TRBJ1-1 and V is TRBV6-4; tentatively, D is TRBD1 (5 bases). V dropped 6 bases and J dropped 0 bases, with 14 bases sitting between them. CDR1 MRHNA and CDR2 SNTAGT come from the germline V gene. This CDR3 comprises 15 residues.

V is TRBV9 and J is TRBJ1-2, with unresolved D. The CDR3 totals 14 residues. Trimming took 2 bases from V and 3 from J, leaving 11 bases between them. The germline gives CDR1 SGDLS, CDR2 YYNGEE. CDR3 residues: CASSVAGGDYGYTF. The CDR3 DNA reads as TGTGCCAGCAGCGTTGCCGGAGGAGACTATGGCTACACCTTC.

The rearrangement uses TRBV4-1 and TRBJ1-5; TRBD1 is a possible D gene (6 bases). The CDR3 runs 15 residues. Germline values: CDR1 MGHRA, CDR2 YSYEKL. The V and J ends lost 3 bases and 1 base respectively, with 10 bases between them. CDR3 amino acids: CASSQTTGSNQPQHF. The CDR3, as DNA: TGCGCCAGCAGCCAGACCACAGGGAGCAATCAGCCCCAGCATTTT.

The CDR3 DNA sequence: TGTGCCAGCAGCCGTACAGGTGGCGAGCAGTACTTC. Amino acid sequence: CASSRTGGEQYF. The rearrangement uses TRBV7-2 and TRBJ2-7; possibly TRBD1 for D (5 bases). Germline V gives CDR1 SGHTA, CDR2 FQGNSA. The CDR3 is 12 amino acids. V lost 5 bases to trimming and J lost 6 bases, with 11 bases between them.

The chain joins TRBV7-2 to TRBJ1-5, with D possibly being TRBD1 (6 bases). Trimming shortened V by 1 base and J by 9 bases, and 13 bases separated the two germline ends. The CDR3 sequence is 14 residues long. Germline values: CDR1 SGHTA, CDR2 FQGNSA. CDR3 protein: CASSLGQLQGPQHF. CDR3 nucleotides: TGTGCCAGCAGCTTAGGCCAGCTACAGGGGCCCCAGCATTTT.

The gene calls are TRBV5-6 and TRBJ1-1; 7 bases match TRBD1. CDR1 SGHDT and CDR2 YYEEEE come from the germline V gene. V was pared by 3 bases and J by 0 bases, with 5 bases of the junction left unmatched. The CDR3 is 15 residues long. CDR3 in amino acids: CASSWQQGLNTEAFF. The CDR3 nucleotides are TGTGCCAGCAGCTGGCAACAGGGGTTGAACACTGAAGCTTTCTTT.

The CDR3 coding sequence is TGTGCCAGCAGCGACTCACGGATTAAAGAGACCCAGTACTTC. Protein: CASSDSRIKETQYF. The chain employs TRBV7-2 and TRBJ2-5; D call uncertain. CDR3 length: 14 amino acids. V lost 5 bases to trimming and J lost 3 bases, with 13 bases between them. The germline CDR1 and CDR2 sequences are SGHTA and FQGNSA.

Remarks on this clone: This sample also contains other DNA sequences that code for the same CDR3. This chain connects TRBV12-3 or TRBV12-4 to TRBJ2-2; D gene ambiguous. The V end lost 3 bases, the J end lost 1 base, and 3 bases lay between the germline ends. CDR3 length: 13 amino acids. The CDR3 nucleotides read TGTGCCAGCAGTTTTAGGAACACCGGGGAGCTGTTTTTT. Residues: CASSFRNTGELFF.

This clone was seen a single time. This chain uses TRBV5-8 with TRBJ2-7; the match to TRBD1 covers 7 bases. The J segment lost 1 base and the V segment lost 0 bases, leaving 1 base of the junction unmatched. Per germline, CDR1 SGHTS and CDR2 YDEGEE. The CDR3 extends over 14 amino acids. CDR3 sequence: CASSLGGQSYEQYF. The CDR3 region has the DNA TGTGCCAGCAGCTTGGGGGGACAGTCCTACGAGCAGTACTTC.

This sequence joins TRBV5-8 and TRBJ2-7; TRBD1 might be the D (6 bases). Germline CDR1 and CDR2: SGHTS and YDEGEE. V was trimmed by 6 bases and J by 7 bases, leaving 17 bases between them. The CDR3 runs 13 residues. The CDR3 sequence: CASNVQGHLEQYF. For the CDR3, the DNA is TGTGCCAGCAATGTACAGGGCCACCTAGAGCAGTACTTC.

The chain uses TRBV7-9 and TRBJ1-3, with TRBD1 matching 10 bases. The V gene's germline CDR1 is SEHNR and CDR2 FQNEAQ (reference sequence). This CDR3 comprises 15 residues. With 5 bases clipped from V and 4 bases from J, the junction kept 5 bases outside the gene matches. The chain's CDR3 is CASSPGQGLGNTIYF. CDR3 DNA sequence: TGTGCCAGCAGCCCGGGACAGGGGTTGGGAAACACCATATATTTT. The full variable domain, rest sourced from reference TRBV7-9 and TRBJ1-3, is DTGVSQNPRHKITKRGQNVTFRCDPISEHNRLYWYRQTLGQGPEFLTYFQNEAQLEKSRLLSDRFSAERPKGSFSTLEIQRTEQGDSAMYLCASSPGQGLGNTIYFGEGSWLTVV.

The chain uses TRBV7-8 and TRBJ2-5; unclear D gene. V dropped 3 bases and J dropped 5 bases, with 10 bases sitting between them. CDR3 length equals 13 residues. Germline lookup yields CDR1 SGHVS and CDR2 FQNEAQ. As DNA, the CDR3 is TGTGCCAGCAGCTTCCAGGTTTTGGAGACCCAGTACTTC. Encoded protein: CASSFQVLETQYF.

This sequence joins TRBV19 and TRBJ1-2, with TRBD1 matching over 7 bases. CDR1 LNHDA and CDR2 SQIVND come from the germline V gene (reference sequence). The CDR3 loop spans 13 amino acids. After removal of 3 bases from V and 10 bases from J, the junction contained 8 bases not matched to a gene. CDR3: CASSMGPTGSYTF. CDR3 bases: TGTGCCAGTAGTATGGGTCCGACAGGGTCCTACACCTTC.

Ten or more counts support this clone. Here the CDR3 reads CASRDETNEKLFF. The CDR3, as DNA: TGCGCCAGCAGAGATGAGACTAATGAAAAACTGTTTTTT. The V gene is TRBV10-1, the J gene TRBJ1-4; D not certain. CDR1 and CDR2 from the germline V gene are WNHNN and SYGVQD (reference sequence). There are 13 residues in the CDR3. V was clipped by 6 bases and J by 2 bases, with 7 bases between them.

The rearrangement links TRBV11-2 to TRBJ1-3; TRBD1 is a possible D gene (5 bases). The CDR3 extends over 15 amino acids. V shed 10 bases and J shed 0 bases, with 16 bases lying between them. Germline assignment: CDR1 SGHAT and CDR2 FQNNGV. CDR3 bases: TGTGCCACCCGACAGTGGGGCGGCTCTGGAAACACCATATATTTT. Its protein is CATRQWGGSGNTIYF.

This chain connects TRBV5-8 to TRBJ2-5; TRBD2 aligns across 10 bases. The CDR3 runs to 16 residues. Germline V gene data show CDR1 as SGHTS and CDR2 as YDEGEE. The ends lost 4 bases at V and 4 bases at J; junction bases unmatched: 10. CDR3 nucleotides: TGTGCCAGCAGCGGAAGCGGGAGGGCCGTCGGAGAGACCCAGTACTTC. It translates to CASSGSGRAVGETQYF.

The rearrangement joins TRBV5-5 to TRBJ2-7; 9 bases match TRBD1. Germline CDR1 reads SGHKS; CDR2 reads YYEKEE (reference sequence). The CDR3 length is 16 residues. The trim removed 2 bases at V and 3 bases at J, leaving 9 bases unmatched. DNA of the CDR3: TGTGCCAGCAGCTTTTTGGTGACAGGGGGGAGCTACGAGCAGTACTTC. It translates to CASSFLVTGGSYEQYF.

This clone was found many times. V is TRBV4-2 and J is TRBJ2-3, with TRBD2 as a possible D gene (5 bases). The ends were cut back, 0 bases at V and 10 bases at J, with 20 bases in the middle. CDR1 is LGHNA, CDR2 YNFKEQ, per germline. The CDR3 has 16 residues. CDR3 sequence (DNA): TGTGCCAGCAGCCAAGATGAGGGCGGAGGCTCCGAGGCGCAGTATTTT. The encoded protein is CASSQDEGGGSEAQYF.

The chain uses TRBV4-2 and TRBJ1-6; TRBD1 aligns across 9 bases. Germline V gene data show CDR1 as LGHNA and CDR2 as YNFKEQ. CDR3 length: 13 amino acids. V lost 5 bases and J lost 16; bases outside the gene matches: 9. The CDR3 is CASSSGTGWGLHF. CDR3 nucleotide sequence: TGTGCCAGCAGCTCCGGGACAGGGTGGGGTCTCCACTTT.

The V and J genes are TRBV10-3 and TRBJ1-6, with 11 bases matching TRBD1. The CDR3 is 14 amino acids. V gave up 5 bases and J gave up 10 bases; unmatched junction bases: 4. In germline, CDR1 is ENHRY, CDR2 SYGVKD. Written as DNA, the CDR3 is TGTGCCATCAGTCCCGGGACAGGGGGATCACCCCTCCACTTT. Translation gives CAISPGTGGSPLHF.

The chain links TRBV6-5 to TRBJ1-4, with D possibly being TRBD1 (5 bases). V lost 6 bases and J lost 7, with 12 bases in between. The length of the CDR3 is 13 residues. In germline, CDR1 is MNHEY, CDR2 SVGAGI. CDR3 sequence: CASSGWGGEKLFF. As DNA, the CDR3 is TGTGCCAGCAGCGGCTGGGGGGGTGAAAAACTGTTTTTT.

The chain has TRBV14 and TRBJ2-7; D perhaps matches TRBD2 (6 bases). The germline V gene encodes CDR1 SGHDN and CDR2 FVKESK. The CDR3 runs to 17 residues. The ends were cut back, 4 bases at V and 5 bases at J, with 24 bases in the middle. The CDR3 sequence is CASSPEGMRVLLNEQYF. For the CDR3, the DNA is TGTGCCAGCAGCCCGGAGGGAATGCGGGTACTATTGAACGAGCAGTACTTC.

The chain employs TRBV5-1 and TRBJ1-4; 9 nucleotides match TRBD1. Looked up from germline, CDR1 is SGHRS and CDR2 is YFSETQ. V trimming: 4 bases; J trimming: 7 bases; junction bases outside the gene matches: 5. This CDR3 has 14 amino acids. CDR3 sequence reads: CASSTLTGGEKLFF. The CDR3 DNA reads as TGCGCCAGCAGCACCCTGACAGGGGGTGAAAAACTGTTTTTT.

The chain is built from TRBV11-3 and TRBJ2-1, with D possibly matching TRBD2 (6 bases). From germline, CDR1 is SGHNT and CDR2 YENEEA. The CDR3 sequence is 14 residues long. V was pared by 5 bases and J by 0 bases, with 8 bases between. The CDR3 sequence: CASSNGGSYNEQFF. DNA for the CDR3: TGTGCCAGCAGCAACGGGGGCTCCTACAATGAGCAGTTCTTC.

This chain uses TRBV19 with TRBJ2-7; the match to TRBD2 covers 11 bases. Germline CDR1 LNHDA, CDR2 SQIVND (reference sequence). V gave up 5 bases and J gave up 2 bases; unmatched junction bases: 5. The CDR3 runs to 15 residues. CDR3 nucleotide sequence: TGTGCCAGTAGTTCGGGGGGACTAGCGGCCTACGAGCAGTACTTC. It specifies CASSSGGLAAYEQYF.

A few counts support this clone. V usage is TRBV4-3 and J usage is TRBJ2-7; D is ambiguous. Looked up from germline, CDR1 is LGHNA and CDR2 is YSLEER. This CDR3 has 13 residues. Trimming took 0 bases from V and 6 from J, leaving 9 bases between them. CDR3 sequence: CASSQEDGGEQYF. CDR3 sequence (DNA): TGCGCCAGCAGCCAAGAAGACGGCGGCGAGCAGTACTTC.

This clone has only one observation. This chain uses TRBV9 with TRBJ1-3, with D perhaps TRBD1 (5 bases). Germline V gene data show CDR1 as SGDLS and CDR2 as YYNGEE. The CDR3 sequence is 15 residues long. V was cut by 0 bases and J by 4 bases, with 11 bases left in between. CDR3 in amino acids: CASSVAPGRGNTIYF. The CDR3 DNA is TGTGCCAGCAGCGTAGCCCCAGGGAGGGGAAACACCATATATTTT. Drawing the rest from reference TRBV9 and TRBJ1-3, the complete variable domain is DSGVTQTPKHLITATGQRVTLRCSPRSGDLSVYWYQQSLDQGLQFLIQYYNGEERAKGNILERFSAQQFPDLHSELNLSSLELGDSALYFCASSVAPGRGNTIYFGEGSWLTVV.

The chain couples TRBV10-1 to TRBJ2-7; 10 bases match TRBD2. J lost 5 bases, V lost 1 base, and 5 bases had no gene match. Germline V lookup: CDR1 WNHNN, CDR2 SYGVQD (reference sequence). The CDR3 consists of 15 residues. CDR3 region: CASSECSGGPNEQYF. CDR3 in DNA: TGCGCCAGCAGTGAGTGTAGCGGGGGGCCCAACGAGCAGTACTTC.

Only a few counts were recorded for this clone. The chain is built from TRBV5-6 and TRBJ2-7, with D possibly matching TRBD1 (6 bases). Per the germline V gene, CDR1 is SGHDT and CDR2 is YYEEEE. This CDR3 spans 16 amino acids. Trimming stripped 2 bases from V and 0 bases from J, with 15 bases between. The CDR3 region is CASSLRRTASSYEQYF. The CDR3 DNA follows: TGTGCCAGCAGCTTAAGACGGACAGCTAGCTCCTACGAGCAGTACTTC.

The CDR3 loop is CASSLLAGAYNEQFF. CDR3 nucleotides: TGTGCCAGCAGTTTACTAGCGGGGGCTTACAATGAGCAGTTCTTC. The chain uses TRBV6-2 or TRBV6-3 and TRBJ2-1, with 11 nucleotides matching TRBD2. Germline V lookup: CDR1 MNHEY, CDR2 SVGEGT. V gave up 4 bases and J gave up 4 bases; unmatched junction bases: 3. The CDR3 has 15 amino acids.

V and J are TRBV6-1 and TRBJ1-3; D remains unclear. This CDR3 has 13 amino acids. The germline V gene encodes CDR1 MNHNS and CDR2 SASEGT. Trimming pared 3 bases from V and 5 bases from J, leaving 8 bases between. CDR3 nucleotides: TGTGCCAGCAGTGAGGCTAGACGAAACACCATATATTTT. It specifies CASSEARRNTIYF.

The rearrangement uses TRBV7-9 and TRBJ1-1; D is ambiguous. V was cut by 5 bases and J by 6 bases, with 13 bases left in between. CDR3 length: 13 amino acids. Looked up from germline, CDR1 is SEHNR and CDR2 is FQNEAQ (reference sequence). In nucleotides, the CDR3 is TGTGCCAGCAGCCTCCGAGGAGGCGCTGAAGCTTTCTTT. It is translated as CASSLRGGAEAFF.